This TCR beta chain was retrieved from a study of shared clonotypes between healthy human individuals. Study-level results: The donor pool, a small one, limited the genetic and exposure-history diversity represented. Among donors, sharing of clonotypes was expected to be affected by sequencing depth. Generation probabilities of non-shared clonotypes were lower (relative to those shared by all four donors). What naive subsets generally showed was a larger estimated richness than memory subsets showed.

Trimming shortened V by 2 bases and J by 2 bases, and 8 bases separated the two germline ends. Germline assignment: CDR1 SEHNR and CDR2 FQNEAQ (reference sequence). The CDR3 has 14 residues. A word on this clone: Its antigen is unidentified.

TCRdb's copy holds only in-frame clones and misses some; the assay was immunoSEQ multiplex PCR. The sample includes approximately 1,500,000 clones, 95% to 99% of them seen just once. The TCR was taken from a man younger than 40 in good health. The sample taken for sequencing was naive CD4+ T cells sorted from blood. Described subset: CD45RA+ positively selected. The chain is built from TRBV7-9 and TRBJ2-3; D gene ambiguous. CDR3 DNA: TGTGCCAGCAGCTTACAGGTACACACAGATACGCAGTATTTT. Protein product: CASSLQVHTDTQYF.